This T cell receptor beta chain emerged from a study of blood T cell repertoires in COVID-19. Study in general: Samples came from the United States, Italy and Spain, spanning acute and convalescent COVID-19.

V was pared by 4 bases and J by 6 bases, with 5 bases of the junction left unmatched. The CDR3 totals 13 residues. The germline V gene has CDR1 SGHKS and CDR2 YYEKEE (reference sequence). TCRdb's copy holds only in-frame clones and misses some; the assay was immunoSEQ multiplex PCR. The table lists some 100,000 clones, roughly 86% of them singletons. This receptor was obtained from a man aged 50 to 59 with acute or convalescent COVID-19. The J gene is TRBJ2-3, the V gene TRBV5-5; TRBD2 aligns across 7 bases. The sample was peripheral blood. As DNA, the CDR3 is TGTGCCAGCAGCCCCGGAGCGGGGGATACGCAGTATTTT. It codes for CASSPGAGDTQYF.